These T cell receptor beta chains were read from a single sample in a study of T cell responses to AZD1222 COVID-19 vaccine. Using immunoSEQ multiplex PCR, the repertoire was profiled, and TCRdb retains in-frame clones only, with some absent. The sample shows about 94,000 clones, around nine tenths of them seen only once. The sample here was peripheral blood, taken on day 0 of AZD1222 vaccination. The receptors were gathered from an adult in good health. Both conserved end residues are part of each CDR3. The D gene is left open where the match is weak. A clone size is listed for some rows: how often the clone was seen (once, few, many), or a class if it is expanded.

D,size,J,V,DNA,CDR3
TRBD1,.,TRBJ2-7,TRBV30,TGTGCCTGGAGTGTAGTCAAATCAGGGGGCCGGCAGTACTTC,CAWSVVKSGGRQYF
.,.,TRBJ1-2,TRBV2,TGTGCCAGCAGTGAAGGCGGATATGGCTACACCTTC,CASSEGGYGYTF
.,.,TRBJ1-1,TRBV6-5,TGTGCCAGCACCGGTGGTCTTAGGGAAGCTTTCTTT,CASTGGLREAFF
.,.,TRBJ1-1,TRBV29-1,TGCAGCGTACTAGGCGGGGGCACTGAAGCTTTCTTT,CSVLGGGTEAFF
.,.,TRBJ1-1,TRBV5-4,TGTGCCAGCAGCTCCTCCGGGGGGGCTAACACTGAAGCTTTCTTT,CASSSSGGANTEAFF
.,.,TRBJ1-1,TRBV30,TGTGCCTGGATTGGGTCTGGCAGGGCTTTCTTT,CAWIGSGRAFF
.,.,TRBJ2-1,TRBV5-1,TGCGCCAGCAGCCCTATCCCAGGCGGGAATGACAATGAGCAGTTCTTC,CASSPIPGGNDNEQFF
.,.,TRBJ2-7,TRBV20-1,TGCAGTGCTAGACCCTACGAGCAGTACTTC,CSARPYEQYF
.,.,TRBJ1-1,TRBV4-1,TGCGCCAGCAGCCATGCGTCTGCGACTGAAGCTTTCTTT,CASSHASATEAFF
.,.,TRBJ2-3,TRBV5-1,TGCGCCAGCAGCATCTCCGGGGGTAGCGCAGATACGCAGTATTTT,CASSISGGSADTQYF
.,.,TRBJ1-4,TRBV4-3,TGCGCCAGCAGCCAAGAAGGGGCTAATGAAAAACTGTTTTTT,CASSQEGANEKLFF
.,.,TRBJ2-3,TRBV6-6,TGTGCCAGCAGCCCAGGGAGGACAGATACGCAGTATTTT,CASSPGRTDTQYF
TRBD1,.,TRBJ1-1,TRBV18,TGTGCCAGCTCACCCACAGGGGGCGCGGGAATGAACACTGAAGCTTTCTTT,CASSPTGGAGMNTEAFF
.,.,TRBJ1-1,TRBV5-1,TGCGCCAGCAGCCTTGGACAGATGGGGAACACTGAAGCTTTCTTT,CASSLGQMGNTEAFF
TRBD1,.,TRBJ2-7,TRBV3-1/TRBV3-2,TGTGCCAGCAGCTCACAGGGGGCGACCTACGAGCAGTACTTC,CASSSQGATYEQYF
.,few,TRBJ2-7,TRBV11-2,TGTGCCAGCAGCCGGGGGGCCTCCTACGAGCAGTACTTC,CASSRGASYEQYF
TRBD2,.,TRBJ2-1,TRBV9,TGTGCCAGCAGCCAAAACAGTGCCGGGGGGTACTCCTACAATGAGCAGTTCTTC,CASSQNSAGGYSYNEQFF
.,.,TRBJ2-7,TRBV7-2,TGTGCCAGCACTAACTCCCCAGCAGTCTCCTACGAGCAGTACTTC,CASTNSPAVSYEQYF
.,.,TRBJ2-7,TRBV6-5,TGTGCCAGCAGTACCCGGCCTCAAGCCCACGAGCAGTACTTC,CASSTRPQAHEQYF
TRBD2,.,TRBJ2-7,TRBV5-1,TGCGCCAGCAGCTTGGGTGGGGGGGACGAGCAGTACTTC,CASSLGGGDEQYF
.,.,TRBJ1-5,TRBV20-1,TGCAGTGCTAGTTTCGGAGGAAGCAATCAGCCCCAGCATTTT,CSASFGGSNQPQHF
.,.,TRBJ1-1,TRBV2,TGTGCCAGCCGCCGGGACCTCATAGCTTTCTTT,CASRRDLIAFF
.,.,TRBJ2-3,TRBV3-1/TRBV3-2,TGTGCCAGCAGCCATCTCGGAGATACGCAGTATTTT,CASSHLGDTQYF
TRBD1,once,TRBJ1-5,TRBV12-3/TRBV12-4,TGTGCCAGCAGTCAGGGGGATCAGCCCCAGCATTTT,CASSQGDQPQHF
TRBD1,few,TRBJ1-5,TRBV7-9,TGTGCCAGCAGCTCGACAGGGCCGGATCCTAGCAATCAGCCCCAGCATTTT,CASSSTGPDPSNQPQHF
TRBD1,.,TRBJ1-4,TRBV14,TGTGCCAGCAGCCACGACAGGGTTATTTGGGAAAAACTGTTTTTT,CASSHDRVIWEKLFF
.,.,TRBJ1-2,TRBV27,TGTGCCAGCAGCCTCATTATGGATTCTAACTATGGCTACACCTTC,CASSLIMDSNYGYTF
.,.,TRBJ2-6,TRBV30,TGTGCCTGGAGTGGCTACTCATCCTCTGGGGCCAACGTCCTGACTTTC,CAWSGYSSSGANVLTF
TRBD2,.,TRBJ2-2,TRBV7-3,TGTGCCAGCAGCCTGGGACTAGCGGGGGGAAGCGGGGAGCTGTTTTTT,CASSLGLAGGSGELFF
TRBD1,.,TRBJ1-2,TRBV30,TGTGCCTGGACCCCCGACAGGGTAGGCTATGGCTACACCTTC,CAWTPDRVGYGYTF
TRBD1,.,TRBJ2-7,TRBV19,TGTGCCAGTAGTATAGACGAGAGCAGGGGGCGGAACGAGCAGTACTTC,CASSIDESRGRNEQYF
TRBD1,.,TRBJ2-7,TRBV9,TGTGCCAGCAGCCCAAGGGACAGCCTAAACCACGAGCAGTACTTC,CASSPRDSLNHEQYF
TRBD1,.,TRBJ2-6,TRBV7-3,TGTGCCAGCAGCTTAGGACGACAGGGGGTATCCGGGGCCAACGTCCTGACTTTC,CASSLGRQGVSGANVLTF
.,.,TRBJ1-2,TRBV7-9,TGTGCCAGCAGCTTATCGGAGGGTAGAGCTAACTATGGCTACACCTTC,CASSLSEGRANYGYTF
.,.,TRBJ1-4,TRBV10-1,TGCGCCAGCAGTGAGTCGGAGGGAAATCAACTGTTTTTT,CASSESEGNQLFF
.,.,TRBJ1-2,TRBV5-1,TGCGCCAGCAGCCCACCGGGGGGGGTCTATGGCTACACCTTC,CASSPPGGVYGYTF
TRBD1,.,TRBJ1-1,TRBV5-1,TGCGCCAGCTTTCAGGGGGCAGGGAACACTGAAGCTTTCTTT,CASFQGAGNTEAFF
.,.,TRBJ2-7,TRBV5-1,TGCGCCAGCAGCTTGGCTCTCGAATCCTACGAGCAGTACTTC,CASSLALESYEQYF
.,.,TRBJ1-1,TRBV7-9,TGTGCCAGCAGCTTAGCGGCGAACACTGAAGCTTTCTTT,CASSLAANTEAFF
TRBD2,.,TRBJ2-3,TRBV5-1,TGCGCCAGCAGCGTGACGACTAGCGCCCTAACAGATACGCAGTATTTT,CASSVTTSALTDTQYF
TRBD2,.,TRBJ2-7,TRBV18,TGTGCCAGCTCCCCTAGCGGGGGGGCCTACGAGCAGTACTTC,CASSPSGGAYEQYF
.,once,TRBJ1-2,TRBV2,TGTGCCAGCAGTGCACAGGGCCGTGGCTACACCTTC,CASSAQGRGYTF